These 18 T cell receptor beta chains came from one sample sequenced in a study of T cell responses to AZD1222 COVID-19 vaccine. Assay used: immunoSEQ multiplex PCR; TCRdb lists only in-frame clones, some missing. The sample lists fewer than 100,000 clones, around 91% occurring once. The source was peripheral blood, collected on day 0 of AZD1222 vaccination. The receptors derive from an adult in good health.

The J gene is TRBJ2-7, the V gene TRBV9; TRBD2 matches at 10 bases. The CDR3 spans 18 residues. The ends lost 4 bases at V and 0 bases at J; junction bases unmatched: 13. Germline V gene lookup returns CDR1 SGDLS and CDR2 YYNGEE. CDR3 DNA: TGTGCCAGCAGCCCGCGAGGTAGCGGGGGGTTGGGCTCCTACGAGCAGTACTTC. Translation gives CASSPRGSGGLGSYEQYF.

The gene calls are TRBV25-1 and TRBJ1-1; D unresolved. Germline V lookup: CDR1 MGHDK, CDR2 SYGVNS. This CDR3 has 14 amino acids. The V gene lost 8 bases and the J gene lost 1 base, with 14 bases spanning the gap. The CDR3 coding sequence is TGTGCCAGCGCAAAGGTAGAGGGGAACACTGAAGCTTTCTTT. Translating it yields CASAKVEGNTEAFF.

The V gene is TRBV10-2, the J gene TRBJ1-2; no reliable D call. Between the trimmed V and J ends, which lost 7 bases and 4 bases, there was a span of 13 bases. The CDR3 is 13 amino acids. Per the germline V gene, CDR1 is WSHSY and CDR2 is SAAADI. The CDR3 loop is CASTGSGPYGYTF. The CDR3 DNA reads as TGCGCCAGCACCGGATCAGGCCCCTATGGCTACACCTTC.

This CDR3 is CASSLRTGTGNEKLFF. CDR3 nucleotides: TGTGCCAGTAGTCTCCGGACAGGGACGGGGAATGAAAAACTGTTTTTT. The V gene is TRBV19, the J gene TRBJ1-4; TRBD1 matches at 8 bases. The CDR3 has 16 residues. V shed 5 bases, J shed 5 bases, and the junction held 10 bases outside the gene matches. The V gene's germline CDR1 is LNHDA and CDR2 SQIVND (reference sequence).

The V and J genes are TRBV19 and TRBJ2-7, with D perhaps TRBD1 (6 bases). Germline V gives CDR1 LNHDA, CDR2 SQIVND (reference sequence). Trimming shortened V by 1 base and J by 5 bases, and 9 bases separated the two germline ends. This CDR3 contains 13 residues. The CDR3 nucleotides read TGTGCCAGTAGTATAGGGGGGCTTGACGAGCAGTACTTC. It codes for CASSIGGLDEQYF. Drawing the rest from reference TRBV19 and TRBJ2-7, the complete variable domain is DGGITQSPKYLFRKEGQNVTLSCEQNLNHDAMYWYRQDPGQGLRLIYYSQIVNDFQKGDIAEGYSVSREKKESFPLTVTSAQKNPTAFYLCASSIGGLDEQYFGPGTRLTVT.

The chain couples TRBV21-1 to TRBJ2-1; TRBD1, as called in the table, went unchecked against the DNA. TRBV21-1 is annotated as a pseudogene. The CDR3 covers 14 residues. The CDR3 DNA sequence: TGTGCCAGCATCCTAGACAGGGTTAGGTATGAGCAGTTCTTC. Translated, it gives CASILDRVRYEQFF.

The chain couples TRBV5-1 to TRBJ2-7; 11 nucleotides line up with TRBD1. This CDR3 spans 14 amino acids. Germline V CDR1 and CDR2: SGHRS, YFSETQ. V was clipped by 3 bases and J by 3 bases; unmatched bases: 2. In nucleotides, the CDR3 is TGCGCCAGCAGCTCGGGACAGGGGGACTACGAGCAGTACTTC. Protein: CASSSGQGDYEQYF.

This clone was seen once. The chain uses TRBV9 and TRBJ1-1; D gene unclear. With 4 bases removed from V and 3 bases from J, the gap between germline ends came to 10 bases. Germline CDR1 is SGDLS and CDR2 is YYNGEE. This CDR3 comprises 13 residues. CDR3 loop: CASSPHPDTEAFF. DNA of the CDR3: TGTGCCAGCAGCCCCCACCCGGACACTGAAGCTTTCTTT.

A word on this clone: The same CDR3 also results from other DNA sequences found in this sample. The V call is TRBV9, the J call TRBJ2-2; D is undetermined. V gave up 0 bases and J gave up 4 bases, with 4 bases separating them. Germline assignment: CDR1 SGDLS and CDR2 YYNGEE. The CDR3 is made up of 13 amino acids. The CDR3 bases are TGTGCCAGCAGCGTAGGGGGCACCGGGGAGCTGTTTTTT. This codes for CASSVGGTGELFF.

This chain links TRBV4-3 with TRBJ2-1; 9 nucleotides match TRBD2. This CDR3 is built from 18 residues. V was pared by 3 bases and J by 2 bases, with 11 bases of the junction left unmatched. Germline CDR1 LGHNA, CDR2 YSLEER. CDR3 bases: TGCGCCAGCAGCCAGGGCCACCGCGCGGGGGGGCCCTACAATGAGCAGTTCTTC. This encodes CASSQGHRAGGPYNEQFF.

The genes are TRBV12-3 or TRBV12-4 and TRBJ1-6; no clear D gene. The germline V and J ends were trimmed by 4 bases and 5 bases, with 3 bases remaining between them. The CDR3 contains 12 residues. The CDR3 sequence is CASSSDNSPLHF. The DNA for the CDR3 is TGTGCCAGCAGTTCGGATAATTCACCCCTCCACTTT.

On this clone: A read error may produce the germline difference seen at one junction end. J is TRBJ2-3 and V is TRBV7-7, with D hard to call. The CDR3 extends over 14 amino acids. Germline V gives CDR1 SSHAT, CDR2 FNYEAQ (reference sequence). The CDR3 here is CASSLVGQSDTQYF. Here the CDR3 DNA reads TGTGCTAGCAGCCTCGTGGGCCAGTCAGATACGCAGTATTTT.

The V gene is TRBV19, the J gene TRBJ1-2; D is undetermined. Looked up from germline, CDR1 is LNHDA and CDR2 is SQIVND (reference sequence). V was pared by 6 bases and J by 4 bases, with 18 bases between. The CDR3 spans 15 residues. CDR3 amino acids: CASSQARHLPYGYTF. The DNA for the CDR3 is TGTGCCAGTAGCCAGGCGCGGCATTTGCCCTATGGCTACACCTTC.

The rearrangement links TRBV18 to TRBJ1-5; 9 positions agree with TRBD1. CDR1 KGHSH and CDR2 LQKENI come from the germline V gene. Unmatched junction bases numbered 6, after V lost 5 bases and J lost 1 base. This CDR3 is built from 16 residues. In DNA form, the CDR3 reads TGTGCCAGCTCAGGGGACAGGGAGGGGAGCAATCAGCCCCAGCATTTT. Its translation is CASSGDREGSNQPQHF.

This chain connects TRBV6-5 to TRBJ1-1; D is ambiguous. This CDR3 is built from 14 residues. Between the trimmed V and J ends, which lost 5 bases and 1 base, there was a span of 11 bases. Germline values: CDR1 MNHEY, CDR2 SVGAGI. The DNA for the CDR3 is TGTGCCAGCAGTCCCGGACGGGGGAACACTGAAGCTTTCTTT. Protein: CASSPGRGNTEAFF.

The CDR3 here is CASSVGEGRWTRAGGYTF. The CDR3 bases are TGTGCCAGCAGCGTAGGGGAGGGGCGGTGGACTCGGGCTGGCGGCTACACCTTC. V is TRBV9 and J is TRBJ1-2; D perhaps matches TRBD1 (5 bases). Trimming stripped 0 bases from V and 8 bases from J, with 26 bases between. Germline lookup yields CDR1 SGDLS and CDR2 YYNGEE. The CDR3 is made up of 18 amino acids.

CDR3 in DNA: TGTGCCAGCAGCTCCGCCGGGCACGAGCAGTACTTC. Its translation is CASSSAGHEQYF. The chain employs TRBV7-9 and TRBJ2-7; D uncertain. Germline V gene sequence: CDR1 SEHNR, CDR2 FQNEAQ (reference sequence). The germline V and J ends were trimmed by 4 bases and 5 bases, with 9 bases remaining between them. The CDR3 is 12 residues long. The complete variable domain, with remaining parts taken from reference TRBV7-9 and TRBJ2-7, reads DTGVSQNPRHKITKRGQNVTFRCDPISEHNRLYWYRQTLGQGPEFLTYFQNEAQLEKSRLLSDRFSAERPKGSFSTLEIQRTEQGDSAMYLCASSSAGHEQYFGPGTRLTVT.

The chain couples TRBV9 to TRBJ1-2; perhaps TRBD1 as D (5 bases). The V and J ends lost 5 bases and 7 bases respectively, with 9 bases between them. Germline CDR1 is SGDLS and CDR2 is YYNGEE. This CDR3 contains 11 residues. CDR3 residues: CASRQGFGYTF. In DNA, the CDR3 is TGTGCCAGCAGGCAGGGATTTGGCTACACCTTC.